This passage covers 21 T cell receptor beta chains from one sample sequenced in a study of cytotoxic CD8 clonotypes in ibrutinib-treated CLL. The assay was immunoSEQ multiplex PCR, and TCRdb's table has in-frame clones only and misses some. The repertoire holds tens of thousands of clones, roughly 69% seen once, with around 55% in the top ten. The specimen comprised PBMCs, sampled after 24 months of ibrutinib treatment. Receptor source: a human donor with chronic lymphocytic leukemia.

The V gene is TRBV27, the J gene TRBJ2-1, with D unclear. Per the germline V gene, CDR1 is MNHEY and CDR2 is SMNVEV (reference sequence). V was clipped by 2 bases and J by 3 bases, with 5 bases between them. This CDR3 has 13 amino acids. The CDR3 sequence is CASSLIYYNEQFF. The CDR3 DNA reads as TGTGCCAGCAGTTTAATATACTACAATGAGCAGTTCTTC.

This clone was seen a few times. The J gene is TRBJ1-3, the V gene TRBV9, with D perhaps TRBD1 (5 bases). Trimming took off 0 bases at V and 3 bases at J, with 10 bases between the two ends. The CDR3 extends over 15 amino acids. Germline assignment: CDR1 SGDLS and CDR2 YYNGEE. CDR3 sequence reads: CASSVVGDIGNTIYF. For the CDR3, the DNA is TGTGCCAGCAGCGTAGTGGGGGATATTGGAAACACCATATATTTT. Supplemented by reference TRBV9 and TRBJ1-3, the full variable domain reads DSGVTQTPKHLITATGQRVTLRCSPRSGDLSVYWYQQSLDQGLQFLIQYYNGEERAKGNILERFSAQQFPDLHSELNLSSLELGDSALYFCASSVVGDIGNTIYFGEGSWLTVV.

This clone came up a few times. The chain employs TRBV28 and TRBJ2-7; TRBD2 matches at 9 bases. Germline-derived CDR1 and CDR2 are MDHEN and SYDVKM. The CDR3 has 15 amino acids. V trimming: 1 base; J trimming: 2 bases; junction bases outside the gene matches: 3. The CDR3 coding sequence is TGTGCCAGCAGTTTATCAGCGGGGGGCACCTACGAGCAGTACTTC. Translated, it gives CASSLSAGGTYEQYF. The full variable domain, its missing parts supplied by reference TRBV28 and TRBJ2-7, is DVKVTQSSRYLVKRTGEKVFLECVQDMDHENMFWYRQDPGLGLRLIYFSYDVKMKEKGDIPEGYSVSREKKERFSLILESASTNQTSMYLCASSLSAGGTYEQYFGPGTRLTVT.

The chain recombines TRBV27 with TRBJ1-2; D gene uncertain. V was trimmed by 8 bases and J by 7 bases, leaving 17 bases between them. This CDR3 comprises 13 residues. Germline V gene lookup returns CDR1 MNHEY and CDR2 SMNVEV (reference sequence). The CDR3 here is CASHTPGWGGYTF. Written as DNA, the CDR3 is TGTGCCAGCCATACCCCGGGGTGGGGTGGCTACACCTTC.

This clone was seen just once. This chain links TRBV27 with TRBJ1-2; weak D call: TRBD1 (5 bases). CDR3 size: 13 residues. Germline CDR1 and CDR2: MNHEY and SMNVEV (reference sequence). The V end lost 7 bases, the J end lost 4 bases, and 13 bases lay between the germline ends. The CDR3 protein is CASMAKGLYGYTF. The CDR3 nucleotides read TGTGCCAGCATGGCTAAGGGACTCTATGGCTACACCTTC.

This rearrangement joins TRBV7-8 to TRBJ1-5; 8 bases align to TRBD1. The J segment lost 3 bases and the V segment lost 0 bases, leaving 1 base of the junction unmatched. CDR3 size: 15 residues. From germline, CDR1 is SGHVS and CDR2 FQNEAQ. The DNA for the CDR3 is TGTGCCAGCAGCTTAGCGACAGGGGTCAATCAGCCCCAGCATTTT. Encoded protein: CASSLATGVNQPQHF.

This chain links TRBV7-6 with TRBJ2-2; the D is unclear. This CDR3 contains 15 residues. The V gene's germline CDR1 is SGHVS and CDR2 FNYEAQ. Deletions cut 6 bases from V and 5 bases from J, with 16 bases between. As DNA, the CDR3 is TGTGCCAGCAGTTACGATTCGGAAGGGACCGGGGAGCTGTTTTTT. It translates to CASSYDSEGTGELFF.

This chain uses TRBV25-1 with TRBJ2-7; 7 positions match TRBD1. The CDR3 is 16 amino acids. Trimming at V came to 1 base and at J to 0 bases, leaving 6 bases not matched to a gene. Germline V gene sequence: CDR1 MGHDK, CDR2 SYGVNS. Here the CDR3 reads CASSESDGTDSYEQYF. The CDR3 DNA reads as TGTGCCAGCAGTGAATCTGACGGGACAGACTCCTACGAGCAGTACTTC.

This clone was seen a few times. The chain carries TRBV19 and TRBJ1-5, with 7 positions matching TRBD1. The CDR3 is made up of 16 amino acids. CDR1 and CDR2 (germline): LNHDA, SQIVND (reference sequence). V was clipped by 4 bases and J by 7 bases; unmatched bases: 13. The CDR3 reads CASSTYSGRGYQPQHF. The CDR3 nucleotides read TGTGCCAGTAGTACTTACTCCGGCAGGGGGTACCAGCCCCAGCATTTT.

This sequence joins TRBV19 and TRBJ1-1, with 7 bases identical to TRBD1. Germline CDR1 is LNHDA and CDR2 is SQIVND (reference sequence). The CDR3 totals 13 residues. V shed 6 bases and J 4 bases; nucleotides not matched to a gene: 5. The CDR3 DNA reads TGTGCCAGTAGCGGGACAGTGATCACTGAAGCTTTCTTT. The encoded protein is CASSGTVITEAFF.

The V call is TRBV28, the J call TRBJ1-4; the D is unclear. The CDR3 sequence is 16 residues long. Germline assignment: CDR1 MDHEN and CDR2 SYDVKM. Trimming cost V 5 bases and J 4 bases, with 17 bases left between them. The CDR3 loop is CASSPSTLGGNEKLFF. The CDR3 coding sequence is TGTGCCAGCAGTCCTTCGACTCTTGGAGGTAATGAAAAACTGTTTTTT.

J is TRBJ1-1 and V is TRBV7-9; TRBD1 might be the D (5 bases). V was trimmed by 0 bases and J by 0 bases, leaving 11 bases between them. This CDR3 contains 16 residues. Germline assignment: CDR1 SEHNR and CDR2 FQNEAQ (reference sequence). In DNA form, the CDR3 reads TGTGCCAGCAGCTTAGCGTTGGCAGGGATGAACACTGAAGCTTTCTTT. This codes for CASSLALAGMNTEAFF.

This clone has only a few counts. The chain combines TRBV30 with TRBJ2-3; D is uncertain. Germline CDR1 GTSNPN, CDR2 SVGIG (reference sequence). The length of the CDR3 is 16 residues. Between the trimmed V and J ends, which lost 0 bases and 1 base, there was a span of 14 bases. The CDR3 loop is CAWSVQPTPGTDTQYF. In DNA form, the CDR3 reads TGTGCCTGGAGTGTACAGCCAACTCCTGGCACAGATACGCAGTATTTT.

This chain joins TRBV12-5 and TRBJ2-5, with TRBD2 identical over 10 bases. CDR3 length equals 16 residues. The germline V gene encodes CDR1 LGHNT and CDR2 FRNRAP. Trimming cost V 0 bases and J 7 bases; bases outside gene matches: 8. The CDR3 region is CASGLVLAGRPVTQYF. In nucleotides, the CDR3 is TGTGCTAGTGGTTTGGTACTAGCGGGGAGGCCAGTGACCCAGTACTTC.

At least ten counts were recorded for this clone. The chain has TRBV15 and TRBJ1-1; 8 bases fit TRBD1. The CDR3 is 14 residues long. V trimming: 10 bases; J trimming: 1 base; junction bases outside the gene matches: 8. Germline V gives CDR1 LNHNV, CDR2 YYDKDF (reference sequence). The CDR3: CAIKDGQGNTEAFF. CDR3 nucleotides: TGTGCCATCAAGGATGGACAGGGGAACACTGAAGCTTTCTTT.

V usage is TRBV30 and J usage is TRBJ1-5; a possible D gene is TRBD1 (5 bases). Trimming left V 2 bases short and J 0 bases short, with 11 bases between. The germline CDR1 and CDR2 sequences are GTSNPN and SVGIG (reference sequence). This CDR3 comprises 15 residues. CDR3 amino acids: CAWSKGLGSNQPQHF. CDR3 sequence (DNA): TGTGCCTGGAGTAAGGGGTTGGGTAGCAATCAGCCCCAGCATTTT.

This clone was recorded a few times. The chain uses TRBV18 and TRBJ1-3; D call uncertain. Germline V gives CDR1 KGHSH, CDR2 LQKENI. The CDR3 spans 14 residues. V dropped 3 bases and J dropped 8 bases, with 14 bases sitting between them. CDR3 sequence: CASSPAAIGDTIYF. The DNA of the CDR3 is TGTGCCAGCTCACCCGCGGCAATCGGAGACACCATATATTTT.

The chain couples TRBV30 to TRBJ1-2; unclear D gene. The V and J ends lost 0 bases and 0 bases respectively, with 14 bases between them. Germline lookup yields CDR1 GTSNPN and CDR2 SVGIG (reference sequence). CDR3 length: 16 residues. In DNA form, the CDR3 reads TGTGCCTGGAGTGTATCTAGGACCGCGACTAACTATGGCTACACCTTC. The encoded protein is CAWSVSRTATNYGYTF.

This clone showed up just a few times. The V call is TRBV10-1, the J call TRBJ2-3; the match to TRBD2 covers 7 bases. This CDR3 has 14 residues. V shed 2 bases, J shed 1 base, and the junction held 0 bases outside the gene matches. Germline CDR1 reads WNHNN; CDR2 reads SYGVQD (reference sequence). The DNA for the CDR3 is TGCGCCAGCAGTGAGCTAGCGGGCACAGATACGCAGTATTTT. Protein: CASSELAGTDTQYF.

This clone was observed a few times. This rearrangement joins TRBV7-6 to TRBJ2-7; possibly TRBD1 or TRBD2 for D (5 bases each). Trimming took off 5 bases at V and 2 bases at J, with 22 bases between the two ends. CDR1 and CDR2 (germline): SGHVS, FNYEAQ. There are 17 residues in the CDR3. CDR3 sequence (DNA): TGTGCCAGCAGCCCTCAGTTCGTGGGACCACCAACCTACGAGCAGTACTTC. Its protein is CASSPQFVGPPTYEQYF.

The chain links TRBV20-1 to TRBJ1-4; D ambiguous. The CDR3 has 11 residues. Germline lookup yields CDR1 DFQATT and CDR2 SNEGSKA (reference sequence). The ends were cut back, 5 bases at V and 3 bases at J, with 4 bases in the middle. CDR3 DNA: TGCAGTGCTTTCCCTAATGAAAAACTGTTTTTT. Protein: CSAFPNEKLFF.